The present TCR beta chain was sequenced within a study of cytomegalovirus exposure and HLA in healthy donors. A multiplex PCR was run with 60 Vbeta primers and 13 Jbeta primers. Measured with immunoSEQ multiplex PCR; TCRdb has only the in-frame clones, and not every one. The data contain roughly 160,000 clones, under 85% of them singletons. Sequenced: PBMCs. The receptor was derived from a woman under 30 in good health and CMV-seropositive.

This CDR3 is CASSEWQGVRELFF. In DNA, the CDR3 is TGTGCCAGCAGTGAATGGCAGGGGGTTCGGGAGCTGTTTTTT. This chain joins TRBV2 and TRBJ2-2, with TRBD1 matching over 7 bases. The CDR3 has 14 amino acids. Looked up from germline, CDR1 is SNHLY and CDR2 is FYNNEI. Trimming removed 2 bases from V and 9 bases from J; junction bases left unmatched: 6. Supplemented by reference TRBV2 and TRBJ2-2, the full variable domain reads EPEVTQTPSHQVTQMGQEVILRCVPISNHLYFYWYRQILGQKVEFLVSFYNNEISEKSEIFDDQFSVERPDGSNFTLKIRSTKLEDSAMYFCASSEWQGVRELFFGEGSRLTVL.